A selection of T cell receptor beta chains follows, all from one sample in a study of PD-L1 blockade in urothelial cancer. Generated by immunoSEQ multiplex PCR, the TCRdb table keeps only in-frame clones and is missing some. Of roughly 40,000 clones in the sample, roughly 84% were seen once. Specimen: PBMCs, collected around atezolizumab (anti-PD-L1) treatment. Receptors originate from a donor at least 40 years old with urothelial cancer. The CDR3 runs from the conserved cysteine through the conserved F or W. Each record gives: J gene, clone size, D gene, V gene, CDR3 protein, CDR3 DNA. A D gene is named only where the DNA matches it firmly. Clone size is not always given. Where it is, it says once, few, many or a class for expanded clones.

TRBJ2-7,.,TRBD2,TRBV7-6,CASSLGPRLAGGMAYEQYF,TGTGCCAGCAGCTTAGGTCCCCGACTAGCGGGAGGGATGGCCTACGAGCAGTACTTC
TRBJ2-7,.,.,TRBV25-1,CASSEYGRTSSYEQYF,TGTGCCAGCAGTGAATACGGCCGGACAAGCTCCTACGAGCAGTACTTC
TRBJ1-1,.,TRBD1,TRBV6-5,CASSYVRGTEAFF,TGTGCCAGCAGTTACGTCAGGGGGACTGAAGCTTTCTTT
TRBJ2-7,.,.,TRBV10-2,CASSPSYEQYF,TGCGCCAGCAGCCCTTCCTACGAGCAGTACTTC
TRBJ2-1,.,TRBD2,TRBV9,CASSTRTSGSGEQFF,TGTGCCAGCAGCACACGGACTAGCGGGAGTGGTGAGCAGTTCTTC
TRBJ2-7,once,TRBD2,TRBV6-6,CASSFGLAGGLGYF,TGTGCCAGCAGTTTCGGACTAGCGGGAGGACTCGGGTACTTC
TRBJ2-5,.,.,TRBV4-1,CASSPPGGDAETQYF,TGCGCCAGCAGCCCCCCCGGAGGGGACGCGGAGACCCAGTACTTC
TRBJ2-7,.,.,TRBV7-3,CASSLDPGGRYEQYF,TGTGCCAGCAGCTTAGACCCCGGGGGGCGGTACGAGCAGTACTTC
TRBJ2-5,.,.,TRBV6-5,CASSPVGTPPTQYF,TGTGCCAGCAGTCCGGTGGGGACTCCGCCGACCCAGTACTTC
TRBJ2-7,.,TRBD1,TRBV6-9,CASSPDRGGGYEQYF,TGTGCCAGCAGCCCTGACAGGGGTGGGGGCTACGAGCAGTACTTC
TRBJ2-1,once,TRBD2,TRBV6-1,CASSETPSGANNEQFF,TGTGCCAGCAGTGAAACCCCGAGCGGGGCTAACAATGAGCAGTTCTTC
TRBJ1-2,.,TRBD1,TRBV11-2,CASSLGTGSGYTF,TGTGCCAGCAGCTTGGGGACAGGGTCTGGCTACACCTTC
TRBJ1-5,.,.,TRBV7-6,CASSLGLLAGQPQHF,TGTGCCAGCAGCTTAGGGCTCCTCGCGGGTCAGCCCCAGCATTTT
TRBJ2-7,.,TRBD2,TRBV5-4,CASSATGTSGRLEQYF,TGTGCCAGCAGCGCAACCGGGACTAGCGGGAGGCTCGAGCAGTACTTC
TRBJ2-3,.,.,TRBV23-1,CASSQSLGGVVTDTQYF,TGCGCCAGCAGTCAATCGCTCGGGGGAGTCGTCACAGATACGCAGTATTTT
TRBJ2-7,.,TRBD2,TRBV5-1,CASSPTSGRYEQYF,TGCGCCAGCAGCCCGACTAGCGGGAGGTACGAGCAGTACTTC
TRBJ1-2,few,.,TRBV5-6,CASSLRGNYGYTF,TGTGCCAGCAGCTTACGGGGGAACTATGGCTACACCTTC